This T cell receptor (beta chain) derives from a study of blood T cell repertoires in COVID-19. Study summary: Material from acute and convalescent COVID-19 was sourced from the United States, Italy and Spain. T cells, B-cell-depleted T cells, or PBMCs supplied cDNA or gDNA.

Cohort placement rested on clinical history that participants reported themselves. The repertoire was sequenced with immunoSEQ multiplex PCR; TCRdb's copy has only in-frame clones and lacks some. The table records fewer than 200,000 clones, approximately 80% of them present only once. J gave up 3 bases and V 5 bases, and 9 bases lay outside the gene matches. Germline V lookup: CDR1 SEHNR, CDR2 FQNEAQ (reference sequence). The CDR3 sequence is 16 residues long. This receptor was taken from a woman in her fifties or sixties with acute COVID-19. The sample was PBMCs or T cells enriched from blood (not recorded which). This chain links TRBV7-9 with TRBJ2-1, with 8 bases fitting TRBD1. The CDR3 DNA sequence: TGTGCCAGCAGCCACCCTTCAGGGGGCGACTACAATGAGCAGTTCTTC. Its translation: CASSHPSGGDYNEQFF.